This T cell receptor (beta chain) was identified during a study of cytomegalovirus exposure and HLA in healthy donors. Background on the study: Later, an analysis reported that the 120 or so validation repertoires had used the same platform as the approximately 670 first-cohort repertoires. Findings of the study overall: According to a subsequent analysis, TCR clusters from the first cohort were inclined to appear together in the roughly 120 validation repertoires. Most TCR sequences were rare, but some public TCRs occurred in many donors.

With 3 bases removed from V and 6 bases from J, the gap between germline ends came to 21 bases. Germline V gene sequence: CDR1 SGHTA, CDR2 FQGNSA. CDR3 length equals 16 residues. In regard to this clone: The antigen remains unidentified.

Method: immunoSEQ multiplex PCR; TCRdb's copy keeps in-frame clones and lacks some. This table holds about 260,000 clones, roughly 87% found once. Sequences were obtained from PBMCs. This clonotype was obtained from a woman in her thirties in good health and CMV-seronegative. The V gene is TRBV7-2, the J gene TRBJ2-7; D remains unclear. The CDR3 coding sequence is TGTGCCAGCAGCTTTATGACCCTCCCTCCTCTGGGCGAGCAGTACTTC. Translating it yields CASSFMTLPPLGEQYF.